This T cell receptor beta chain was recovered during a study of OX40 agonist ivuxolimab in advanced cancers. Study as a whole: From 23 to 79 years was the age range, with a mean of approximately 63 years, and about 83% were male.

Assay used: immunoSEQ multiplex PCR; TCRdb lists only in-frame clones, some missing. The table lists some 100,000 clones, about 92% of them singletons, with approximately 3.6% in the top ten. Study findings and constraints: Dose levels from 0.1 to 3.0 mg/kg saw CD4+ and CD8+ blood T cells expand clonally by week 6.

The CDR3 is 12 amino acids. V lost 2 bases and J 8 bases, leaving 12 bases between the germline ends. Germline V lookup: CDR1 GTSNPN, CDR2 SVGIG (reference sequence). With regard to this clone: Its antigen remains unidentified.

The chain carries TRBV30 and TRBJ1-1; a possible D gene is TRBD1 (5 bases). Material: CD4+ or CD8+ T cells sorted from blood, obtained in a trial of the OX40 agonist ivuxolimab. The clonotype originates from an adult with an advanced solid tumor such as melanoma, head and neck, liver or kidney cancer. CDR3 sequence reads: CAWSPGPREAFF. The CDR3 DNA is TGTGCCTGGAGTCCGGGACCCAGGGAAGCTTTCTTT.